This entry concerns a single TCR beta chain. The V segment lost 7 bases and the J segment 0 bases; nucleotides outside the gene matches: 5. The CDR3 extends over 16 amino acids. In germline, CDR1 is MDHEN, CDR2 SYDVKM. This sample was included in a study of blood T cell repertoires in COVID-19. Across the whole study: COVID-19 samples collected from the United States, Italy and Spain covered acute and convalescent phases. The analysed material was cDNA or gDNA that came from T cells, B-cell-depleted T cells, or PBMCs.

In the authors' workflow: Reference gene primer amplification gave estimated nucleated cell counts. TCRdb's copy holds only in-frame clones and misses some; the assay was immunoSEQ multiplex PCR. The V and J calls and clone size come from that table; D and trimming were worked out from the DNA. Among over 80,000 clones listed, roughly 88% were seen once. The J gene is TRBJ1-5, the V gene TRBV28; TRBD1 matches 11 bases. The TCR comes from a man in his 70s with acute or convalescent COVID-19. The sequenced sample consisted of peripheral blood. The CDR3 is CASMDRGLVSNQPQHF. DNA for the CDR3: TGTGCCAGCATGGACAGGGGGCTGGTTAGCAATCAGCCCCAGCATTTT.